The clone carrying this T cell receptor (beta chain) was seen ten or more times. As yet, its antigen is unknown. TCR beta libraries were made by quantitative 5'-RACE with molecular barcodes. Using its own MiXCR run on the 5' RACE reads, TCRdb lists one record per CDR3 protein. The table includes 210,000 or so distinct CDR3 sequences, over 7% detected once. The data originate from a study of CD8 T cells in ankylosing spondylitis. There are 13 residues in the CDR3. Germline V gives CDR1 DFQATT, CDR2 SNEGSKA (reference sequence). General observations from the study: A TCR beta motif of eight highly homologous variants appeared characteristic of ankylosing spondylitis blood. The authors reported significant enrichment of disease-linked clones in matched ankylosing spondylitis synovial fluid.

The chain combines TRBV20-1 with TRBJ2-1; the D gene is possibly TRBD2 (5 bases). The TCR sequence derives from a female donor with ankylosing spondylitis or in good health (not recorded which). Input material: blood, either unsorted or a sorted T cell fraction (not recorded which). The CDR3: CSADSSSYNEQFF. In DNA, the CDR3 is TGCAGCGCGGACTCGTCCTCCTACAATGAGCAGTTCTTC.